A selection of T cell receptor beta chains follows, all from one sample in a study of blood T cell repertoires in COVID-19. The repertoire was sequenced with immunoSEQ multiplex PCR; TCRdb's copy has only in-frame clones and lacks some. The sample includes about 200,000 clones, more than 80% of them seen just once. The sequencing input was PBMCs or T cells enriched from blood (not recorded which). The origin of the receptors is a woman under 30 who had recovered from COVID-19. The CDR3 runs from the conserved cysteine through the conserved F or W. Each record gives: D gene, V gene, J gene, CDR3 DNA, CDR3 protein. D genes are given only for firm matches.

D: TRBD1; V: TRBV2; J: TRBJ2-7; DNA: TGTGCCAGCACCTTCCAGGGGGCCTACGAGCAGTACTTC; CDR3: CASTFQGAYEQYF
D: TRBD2; V: TRBV18; J: TRBJ2-1; DNA: TGTGCCAGCTCGCTAGCGGGGGGGGACAATGAGCAGTTCTTC; CDR3: CASSLAGGDNEQFF
D: -; V: TRBV4-1; J: TRBJ2-7; DNA: TGCGCCAGCAGCCAGATCGACATGGGACTGACCTACGAGCAGTACTTC; CDR3: CASSQIDMGLTYEQYF
D: TRBD2; V: TRBV9; J: TRBJ2-1; DNA: TGTGCCAGCAGCGTAGCGGGGGGGGAGGGCAATGAGCAGTTCTTC; CDR3: CASSVAGGEGNEQFF
D: -; V: TRBV29-1; J: TRBJ1-2; DNA: TGCAGCGTCGTAGACTTCTATGGCTACACCTTC; CDR3: CSVVDFYGYTF
D: -; V: TRBV12-5; J: TRBJ2-5; DNA: TGTGCTAGTGGTTTGGGAGGAGGGCGGGAGACCCAGTACTTC; CDR3: CASGLGGGRETQYF
D: -; V: TRBV29-1; J: TRBJ1-4; DNA: TGCAGCGAGGGGCGTAATGAAAAACTGTTTTTT; CDR3: CSEGRNEKLFF
D: TRBD1; V: TRBV27; J: TRBJ2-2; DNA: TGTGCCAGCAGTCCGGGGACAGGAAGGGACACCGGGGAGCTGTTTTTT; CDR3: CASSPGTGRDTGELFF
D: TRBD1; V: TRBV13; J: TRBJ1-5; DNA: TGTGCCAGCAGCTCGGACAGGGACCAGCCCCAGCATTTT; CDR3: CASSSDRDQPQHF
D: -; V: TRBV11-1; J: TRBJ1-6; DNA: TGTGCCAGCAAAGAAAAGTCGGGGGGCAGGTCACCCCTCCACTTT; CDR3: CASKEKSGGRSPLHF
D: -; V: TRBV6-5; J: TRBJ2-3; DNA: TGTGCCAGCAGCCAACGATTCAGAGATACGCAGTATTTT; CDR3: CASSQRFRDTQYF
D: TRBD2; V: TRBV9; J: TRBJ2-2; DNA: TGTGCCAGCAGCATACCCCGGACTAGCGGGGGGAACACCGGGGAGCTGTTTTTT; CDR3: CASSIPRTSGGNTGELFF
D: TRBD1; V: TRBV6-5; J: TRBJ1-2; DNA: TGTGCCAGCAGCTCCTGGACAGGGGACAACTATGGCTACACCTTC; CDR3: CASSSWTGDNYGYTF
D: TRBD1; V: TRBV9; J: TRBJ2-7; DNA: TGTGCCAGCAGCGAGGGACAGGCGCGGGAGCAGTACTTC; CDR3: CASSEGQAREQYF
D: TRBD2; V: TRBV28; J: TRBJ2-7; DNA: TGTGCCAGCAGTACCATGACTAGCGGGGGGACCTACGAGCAGTACTTC; CDR3: CASSTMTSGGTYEQYF
D: -; V: TRBV15; J: TRBJ2-5; DNA: TGTGCCACCAGCAGAGACCAAATGGAGACCCAGTACTTC; CDR3: CATSRDQMETQYF
D: TRBD1; V: TRBV14; J: TRBJ2-7; DNA: TGTGCCAGCAGCCGCCGGGACAGGGTAAATCGGTGGGACTTC; CDR3: CASSRRDRVNRWDF
D: -; V: TRBV6-4; J: TRBJ2-5; DNA: TGTGCCAGCGCCCGGGGGGCGGGGGAGACCCAGTACTTC; CDR3: CASARGAGETQYF